In this sample, the clone carrying this T cell receptor (beta chain) turned up a few times. The antigen is unknown. These data originate in a study of tumor-infiltrating lymphocytes in localized non-small cell lung cancer. Study-wide results and caveats: Higher tumor T cell infiltration than in uninvolved lung was supported by TCRbeta sequencing.

Clones were sequenced by immunoSEQ multiplex PCR, and TCRdb holds only the in-frame ones, with some missing. The sample has 10,000 to 15,000 clones, about 78% seen once. J was trimmed by 7 bases and V by 5 bases; bases with no gene match: 12. Germline V gene lookup returns CDR1 SGHTA and CDR2 FQGNSA. The CDR3 totals 16 residues. The sequencing input was uninvolved lung tissue not adjacent to the tumor. This chain uses TRBV7-2 with TRBJ2-2; 8 nucleotides match TRBD1. The source of this sequence is a human donor with non-small cell lung cancer. CDR3 nucleotides: TGTGCCAGCAGCCCCGGGGCAGGGGGCCATTACGGGGAGCTGTTTTTT. This encodes CASSPGAGGHYGELFF.